This TCR beta chain was retrieved from a study of technical replicates of blood from a few donors. TCRdb's copy holds only in-frame clones and misses some; the assay was immunoSEQ multiplex PCR. The sample gives 62,000 or so clones, about 90% of which show up once; approximately 5.2% is in the top ten. The receptor was derived from a human donor in good health. Some clones in this sample may be carry-over from other donors' samples. Sequencing was done on a sample of PBMCs.

CDR3 protein: CASSLTDGGYGYTF. The CDR3 region has the DNA TGCGCCAGCAGCTTGACGGACGGGGGCTATGGCTACACCTTC. The chain recombines TRBV5-1 with TRBJ1-2, with a weak D call TRBD1 (5 bases). The germline V gene has CDR1 SGHRS and CDR2 YFSETQ. The CDR3 sequence is 14 residues long. Trimming stripped 1 base from V and 4 bases from J, with 11 bases between.